Below, 28 T cell receptor beta chains from the same sample are listed, as sequenced in a study of blood T cell repertoires in COVID-19. The method was immunoSEQ multiplex PCR; TCRdb's version includes in-frame clones alone and lacks a portion of them. Among 30,000 to 45,000 clones, roughly 75% were seen once, and the ten largest hold approximately 15%. The specimen sequenced was peripheral blood. The source of these receptors is a man in his 70s with acute or convalescent COVID-19.

Comments on this clone: The sample has other DNA sequences that encode this CDR3 too. The chain has TRBV27 and TRBJ2-7, with D maybe TRBD1 (5 bases). The CDR3 loop spans 19 amino acids. The V and J ends lost 2 bases and 0 bases respectively, with 23 bases between them. The germline gives CDR1 MNHEY, CDR2 SMNVEV (reference sequence). The CDR3 reads CASSLIQAETHLASYEQYF. In DNA form, the CDR3 reads TGTGCCAGCAGTTTAATACAGGCGGAGACTCACTTAGCCTCCTACGAGCAGTACTTC.

V usage is TRBV7-2 and J usage is TRBJ2-3; D not certain. Trimming pared 2 bases from V and 3 bases from J, leaving 3 bases between. Looked up from germline, CDR1 is SGHTA and CDR2 is FQGNSA. The CDR3 contains 12 residues. CDR3 residues: CASSLSTDTQYF. CDR3 DNA: TGTGCCAGCAGCTTATCAACAGATACGCAGTATTTT.

V usage is TRBV7-2 and J usage is TRBJ2-1; 15 bases fit TRBD2. The germline CDR1 and CDR2 sequences are SGHTA and FQGNSA. The CDR3 consists of 15 residues. V was clipped by 6 bases and J by 8 bases; unmatched bases: 5. The CDR3 bases are TGTGCCAGCAGTTCGGGACTAGCGGGGGGCTATGAGCAGTTCTTC. Residues: CASSSGLAGGYEQFF.

This clone was found once. Being one base from a much bigger clone, this may be a read error. In the same sample, other DNA sequences code for this CDR3. This chain joins TRBV3-1 (or the pseudogene TRBV3-2) and TRBJ1-2, with D uncertain. V gave up 1 base and J gave up 4 bases, with 10 bases separating them. This CDR3 is 14 amino acids long. The germline V gene has CDR1 LGHDT and CDR2 YNNKEL (reference sequence). CDR3 amino acids: CASSQGPSGYGYTF. CDR3 DNA: TGTGCCAGCAGCCAAGGACCGAGCGGCTATGGCTACACCTTC.

The chain recombines TRBV6-2 or TRBV6-3 with TRBJ1-6; D is unclear. Per germline, CDR1 MNHEY and CDR2 SVGEGT. Trimming stripped 6 bases from V and 7 bases from J, with 13 bases between. This CDR3 is built from 14 residues. In DNA form, the CDR3 reads TGTGCCAGCAGCCTACAGAGACCAAATTCACCCCTCCACTTT. This encodes CASSLQRPNSPLHF.

The DNA for the CDR3 is TGTGCCAGCAGCCAAGATGGGGCAGGGAACTATGGCTACACCTTC. Translation: CASSQDGAGNYGYTF. The rearrangement links TRBV3-1 (or the pseudogene TRBV3-2) to TRBJ1-2, with D maybe TRBD1 (5 bases). The CDR3 contains 15 residues. With 0 bases removed from V and 2 bases from J, the gap between germline ends came to 10 bases. Germline values: CDR1 LGHDT, CDR2 YNNKEL (reference sequence).

This chain links TRBV1 with TRBJ2-7; whether TRBD2, the table's D call, matches the DNA was not checked. TRBV1 is tagged as a pseudogene. The CDR3 consists of 15 residues. This CDR3 reads CTSRRDPSGGDEQYF. The CDR3 region has the DNA TGCACCAGCAGGCGAGATCCTAGCGGCGGGGACGAGCAGTACTTC.

The chain joins TRBV19 to TRBJ1-2; perhaps TRBD1 as D (6 bases). Looked up from germline, CDR1 is LNHDA and CDR2 is SQIVND (reference sequence). CDR3 size: 14 residues. V gave up 6 bases and J gave up 5 bases, with 16 bases separating them. The CDR3 loop is CASRSAGAGYGYTF. As DNA, the CDR3 is TGTGCCAGTAGATCGGCAGGGGCAGGGTATGGCTACACCTTC.

The chain carries TRBV2 and TRBJ2-7; 10 bases are shared with TRBD2. The length of the CDR3 is 15 residues. Germline trimming cut 9 bases from V and 0 bases from J; bases unmatched to any gene: 8. From germline, CDR1 is SNHLY and CDR2 FYNNEI. In DNA form, the CDR3 reads TGTGCCAGTGAGATACTAGCGGGGAGCTCCTACGAGCAGTACTTC. Amino acid sequence: CASEILAGSSYEQYF.

This chain links TRBV19 with TRBJ1-2; a possible D gene is TRBD1 (5 bases). Germline CDR1 LNHDA, CDR2 SQIVND (reference sequence). The CDR3 totals 14 residues. The V gene lost 0 bases and the J gene lost 3 bases, with 8 bases spanning the gap. The CDR3 loop reads CASSIEKGDYGYTF. The CDR3, as DNA: TGTGCCAGTAGTATAGAAAAAGGGGACTATGGCTACACCTTC.

V is TRBV15 and J is TRBJ1-3, with TRBD1 matching 7 bases. This CDR3 is 16 amino acids long. Germline V gene lookup returns CDR1 LNHNV and CDR2 YYDKDF (reference sequence). V was clipped by 1 base and J by 3 bases; unmatched bases: 6. For the CDR3, the DNA is TGTGCCACCAGCAGAGGAAGTCGGACAGGTGGAAACACCATATATTTT. Residues: CATSRGSRTGGNTIYF.

J is TRBJ1-1 and V is TRBV30, with D maybe TRBD1 (6 bases). Germline CDR1 and CDR2: GTSNPN and SVGIG (reference sequence). The CDR3 runs to 15 residues. Trimming removed 2 bases from V and 5 bases from J, with 18 bases in between. The CDR3 nucleotides are TGTGCCTGGAGTCCTGGCCGGGGGGCGGGAACTGAAGCTTTCTTT. Amino acids: CAWSPGRGAGTEAFF.

V and J are TRBV6-5 and TRBJ1-5, with D maybe TRBD1 (6 bases). Trimming shortened V by 7 bases and J by 2 bases, and 6 bases separated the two germline ends. Germline values: CDR1 MNHEY, CDR2 SVGAGI. This CDR3 spans 12 amino acids. CDR3 region: CASNRGNQPQHF. The CDR3 DNA sequence: TGTGCCAGCAACAGGGGCAATCAGCCCCAGCATTTT.

This clone is medium-sized within its sample. The rearrangement joins TRBV27 to TRBJ2-7; tentatively, D is TRBD1 (6 bases). The length of the CDR3 is 14 residues. Germline V lookup: CDR1 MNHEY, CDR2 SMNVEV (reference sequence). Trimming shortened V by 7 bases and J by 2 bases, and 15 bases separated the two germline ends. The CDR3 DNA is TGTGCCAGCACTGGACAGAACTCAGCCTACGAGCAGTACTTC. Protein product: CASTGQNSAYEQYF.

This chain joins TRBV19 and TRBJ1-3; D unclear. The CDR3 has 16 residues. Trimming pared 3 bases from V and 1 base from J, leaving 13 bases between. Germline lookup yields CDR1 LNHDA and CDR2 SQIVND (reference sequence). This chain's CDR3 is CASSIPDGKSGNTIYF. For the CDR3, the DNA is TGTGCCAGTAGTATCCCGGACGGGAAGTCTGGAAACACCATATATTTT.

The chain links TRBV3-1 (or the pseudogene TRBV3-2) to TRBJ1-1, with 7 bases aligning to TRBD1. Germline CDR1 LGHDT, CDR2 YNNKEL (reference sequence). Germline trimming cut 4 bases from V and 1 base from J; bases unmatched to any gene: 0. The CDR3 spans 13 residues. The CDR3 region is CASSRQGNTEAFF. CDR3 DNA sequence: TGTGCCAGCAGCCGACAGGGGAACACTGAAGCTTTCTTT.

The chain has TRBV6-2 or TRBV6-3 and TRBJ2-5; TRBD1 agrees at 7 bases. CDR3 length equals 14 residues. After removal of 2 bases from V and 7 bases from J, the junction contained 7 bases not matched to a gene. Germline CDR1 and CDR2: MNHEY and SVGEGT. CDR3 nucleotides: TGTGCCAGCAGTTACGGGACAGCTCGAGGGACCCAGTACTTC. Its translation: CASSYGTARGTQYF.

The gene calls are TRBV9 and TRBJ2-1; possibly TRBD1 for D (6 bases). Germline V gene data show CDR1 as SGDLS and CDR2 as YYNGEE. The V end was cut by 2 bases, the J end by 7 bases, with 16 bases between. The CDR3 spans 15 residues. The chain's CDR3 is CASSVTPGAYNEQFF. In DNA form, the CDR3 reads TGTGCCAGCAGCGTTACTCCAGGGGCTTATAATGAGCAGTTCTTC. Full variable domain (remainder filled in from reference TRBV9 and TRBJ2-1): DSGVTQTPKHLITATGQRVTLRCSPRSGDLSVYWYQQSLDQGLQFLIQYYNGEERAKGNILERFSAQQFPDLHSELNLSSLELGDSALYFCASSVTPGAYNEQFFGPGTRLTVL.

The rearrangement links TRBV11-3 to TRBJ2-3; 9 bases are a match to TRBD2. Germline CDR1 is SGHNT and CDR2 is YENEEA. The CDR3 is 15 amino acids. Trimming took 8 bases from V and 8 from J; bases not matched to a gene: 14. The CDR3 DNA follows: TGTGCCAGCCGCGGGAGGGCCGGAGGCGAAGGTACGCAGTATTTT. Residues: CASRGRAGGEGTQYF. Full variable domain (remainder filled in from reference TRBV11-3 and TRBJ2-3): EAGVVQSPRYKIIEKKQPVAFWCNPISGHNTLYWYLQNLGQGPELLIRYENEEAVDDSQLPKDRFSAERLKGVDSTLKIQPAELGDSAVYLCASRGRAGGEGTQYFGPGTRLTVL.

The CDR3 loop is CAWRRAGQGAREQYF. The DNA for the CDR3 is TGTGCCTGGAGGCGGGCGGGACAGGGGGCACGGGAGCAGTACTTC. V gene TRBV30 combines with J gene TRBJ2-7; 12 bases map to TRBD1. This CDR3 is 15 amino acids long. The V gene end was trimmed by 3 bases and the J gene end by 7 bases; junction bases not matched to a gene: 10. Germline V CDR1 and CDR2: GTSNPN, SVGIG (reference sequence).

The rearrangement links TRBV7-2 to TRBJ2-7; 9 bases line up with TRBD2. CDR1 is SGHTA and CDR2 is FQGNSA in the germline V gene. The V segment lost 5 bases and the J segment 4 bases; nucleotides outside the gene matches: 3. This CDR3 is 13 amino acids long. The CDR3 here is CASSPTSGYEQYF. In DNA, the CDR3 is TGTGCCAGCAGCCCAACTAGCGGGTACGAGCAGTACTTC. The entire variable domain, with the rest obtained from reference TRBV7-2 and TRBJ2-7, is as follows: GAGVSQSPSNKVTEKGKDVELRCDPISGHTALYWYRQSLGQGLEFLIYFQGNSAPDKSGLPSDRFSAERTGGSVSTLTIQRTQQEDSAVYLCASSPTSGYEQYFGPGTRLTVT.

The V and J genes are TRBV6-2 or TRBV6-3 and TRBJ1-2; tentatively, D is TRBD1 (5 bases). This CDR3 is 13 amino acids long. Trimming cost V 4 bases and J 8 bases, with 14 bases left between them. Germline assignment: CDR1 MNHEY and CDR2 SVGEGT. DNA for the CDR3: TGTGCCAGCAGTTTCCGGGACTTCCGAGGCTACACCTTC. Protein sequence: CASSFRDFRGYTF.

The J gene is TRBJ1-2, the V gene TRBV9; D gene unclear. Trimming took off 4 bases at V and 1 base at J, with 8 bases between the two ends. The CDR3 runs 13 residues. Germline assignment: CDR1 SGDLS and CDR2 YYNGEE. CDR3 loop: CASSPYYNYGYTF. As DNA, the CDR3 is TGTGCCAGCAGCCCCTACTATAACTATGGCTACACCTTC.

The rearrangement uses TRBV28 and TRBJ1-2; TRBD1 matches 7 bases. CDR3 length equals 11 residues. Unmatched junction bases numbered 0, after V lost 5 bases and J lost 6 bases. Per germline, CDR1 MDHEN and CDR2 SYDVKM. CDR3 region: CASSDRDGYTF. The CDR3, as DNA: TGTGCCAGCAGTGACAGGGATGGCTACACCTTC.

The chain employs TRBV28 and TRBJ2-7, with a weak D call TRBD2 (7 bases). The CDR3 is 19 amino acids. The V and J ends lost 2 bases and 5 bases respectively, with 28 bases between them. Germline V gene sequence: CDR1 MDHEN, CDR2 SYDVKM. CDR3 protein: CASSLPRRASGLPGDEQYF. For the CDR3, the DNA is TGTGCCAGCAGTTTACCCCGAAGGGCTAGCGGACTCCCAGGGGACGAGCAGTACTTC.

This chain uses TRBV10-1 with TRBJ2-7, with a tentative D call TRBD1 (6 bases). The germline V and J ends were trimmed by 5 bases and 2 bases, with 10 bases remaining between them. Germline V lookup: CDR1 WNHNN, CDR2 SYGVQD (reference sequence). The CDR3 contains 13 residues. The CDR3 nucleotides are TGCGCCAGCAGTCGGGACACCACCTACGAGCAGTACTTC. Translating gives CASSRDTTYEQYF.

This chain uses TRBV27 with TRBJ2-7, with D possibly being TRBD2 (5 bases). CDR1 MNHEY and CDR2 SMNVEV come from the germline V gene (reference sequence). V shed 6 bases and J shed 3 bases, with 18 bases lying between them. There are 15 residues in the CDR3. CDR3 nucleotide sequence: TGTGCCAGCAGGTCTGTCACGGCGGGTTTCTACGAGCAGTACTTC. Residues: CASRSVTAGFYEQYF.

The chain recombines TRBV6-2 or TRBV6-3 with TRBJ2-7; no clear D. V was cut by 0 bases and J by 4 bases, with 28 bases left in between. This CDR3 has 20 amino acids. Germline V lookup: CDR1 MNHEY, CDR2 SVGEGT. CDR3 residues: CASSYSSGSIWHSSAYEQYF. Here the CDR3 DNA reads TGTGCCAGCAGTTACTCGTCTGGCTCGATCTGGCACAGTTCTGCGTACGAGCAGTACTTC.